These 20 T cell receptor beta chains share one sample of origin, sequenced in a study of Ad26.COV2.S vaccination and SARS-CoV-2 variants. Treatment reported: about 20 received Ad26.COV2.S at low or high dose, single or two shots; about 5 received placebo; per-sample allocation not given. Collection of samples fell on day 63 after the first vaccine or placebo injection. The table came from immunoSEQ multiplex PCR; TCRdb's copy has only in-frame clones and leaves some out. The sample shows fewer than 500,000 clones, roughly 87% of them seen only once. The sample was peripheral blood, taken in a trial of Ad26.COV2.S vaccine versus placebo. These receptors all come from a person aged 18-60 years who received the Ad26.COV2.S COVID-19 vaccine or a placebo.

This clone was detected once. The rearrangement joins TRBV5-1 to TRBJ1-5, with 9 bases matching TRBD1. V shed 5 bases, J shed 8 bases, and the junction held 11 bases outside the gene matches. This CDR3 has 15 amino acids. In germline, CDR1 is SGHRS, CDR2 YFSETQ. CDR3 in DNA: TGCGCCAGCAGGCGGGGGACAGGGCGATTGGAGCCCCAGCATTTT. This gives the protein CASRRGTGRLEPQHF.

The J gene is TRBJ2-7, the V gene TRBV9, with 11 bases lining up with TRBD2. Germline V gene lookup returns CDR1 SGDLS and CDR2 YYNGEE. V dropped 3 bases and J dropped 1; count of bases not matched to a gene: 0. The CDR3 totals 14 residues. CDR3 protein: CASSGTSGSYEQYF. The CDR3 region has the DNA TGTGCCAGCAGCGGGACTAGCGGGTCCTACGAGCAGTACTTC.

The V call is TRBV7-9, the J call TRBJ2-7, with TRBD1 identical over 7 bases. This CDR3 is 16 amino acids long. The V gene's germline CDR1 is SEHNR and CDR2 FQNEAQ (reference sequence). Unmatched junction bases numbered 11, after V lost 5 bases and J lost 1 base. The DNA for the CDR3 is TGTGCCAGCAGCCAAGACACGGGACAGAAATCCTACGAGCAGTACTTC. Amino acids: CASSQDTGQKSYEQYF. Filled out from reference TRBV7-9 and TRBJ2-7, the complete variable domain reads DTGVSQNPRHKITKRGQNVTFRCDPISEHNRLYWYRQTLGQGPEFLTYFQNEAQLEKSRLLSDRFSAERPKGSFSTLEIQRTEQGDSAMYLCASSQDTGQKSYEQYFGPGTRLTVT.

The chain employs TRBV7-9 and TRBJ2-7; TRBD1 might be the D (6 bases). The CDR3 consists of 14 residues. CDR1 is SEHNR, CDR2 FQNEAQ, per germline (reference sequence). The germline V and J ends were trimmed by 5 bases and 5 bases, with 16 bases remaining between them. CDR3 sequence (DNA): TGTGCCAGCAGCCTAAGACAGGCTGGCCACGAGCAGTACTTC. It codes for CASSLRQAGHEQYF.

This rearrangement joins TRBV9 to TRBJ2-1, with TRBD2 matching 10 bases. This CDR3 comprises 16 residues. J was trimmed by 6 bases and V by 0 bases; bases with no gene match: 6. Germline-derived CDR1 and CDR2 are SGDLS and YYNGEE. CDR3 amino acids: CASSVEASGRINEQFF. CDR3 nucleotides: TGTGCCAGCAGCGTAGAGGCTAGCGGGAGAATCAATGAGCAGTTCTTC.

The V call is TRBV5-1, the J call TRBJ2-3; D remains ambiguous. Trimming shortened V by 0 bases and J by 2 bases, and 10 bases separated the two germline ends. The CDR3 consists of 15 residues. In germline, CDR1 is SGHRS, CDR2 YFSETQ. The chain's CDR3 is CASSLVYPITDTQYF. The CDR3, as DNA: TGCGCCAGCAGCTTGGTCTACCCGATCACAGATACGCAGTATTTT. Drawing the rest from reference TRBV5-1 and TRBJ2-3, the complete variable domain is KAGVTQTPRYLIKTRGQQVTLSCSPISGHRSVSWYQQTPGQGLQFLFEYFSETQRNKGNFPGRFSGRQFSNSRSEMNVSTLELGDSALYLCASSLVYPITDTQYFGPGTRLTVL.

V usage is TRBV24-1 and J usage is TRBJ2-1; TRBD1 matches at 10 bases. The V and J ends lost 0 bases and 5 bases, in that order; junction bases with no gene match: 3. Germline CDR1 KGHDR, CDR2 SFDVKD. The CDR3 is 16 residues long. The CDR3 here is CATSDLRDRGHNEQFF. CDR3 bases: TGTGCCACCAGTGATTTGAGGGACAGGGGACACAATGAGCAGTTCTTC.

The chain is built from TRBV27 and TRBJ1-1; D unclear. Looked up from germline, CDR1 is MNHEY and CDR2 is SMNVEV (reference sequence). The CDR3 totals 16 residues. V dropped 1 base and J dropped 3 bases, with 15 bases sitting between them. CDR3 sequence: CASSLLREGVDTEAFF. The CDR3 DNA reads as TGTGCCAGCAGTTTATTGAGGGAGGGAGTGGACACTGAAGCTTTCTTT.

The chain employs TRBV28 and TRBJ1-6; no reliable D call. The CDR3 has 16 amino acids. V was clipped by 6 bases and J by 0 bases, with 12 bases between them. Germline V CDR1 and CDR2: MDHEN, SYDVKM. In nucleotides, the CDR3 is TGTGCCAGCAGCTCTCTCGGGGACTCCTATAATTCACCCCTCCACTTT. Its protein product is CASSSLGDSYNSPLHF.

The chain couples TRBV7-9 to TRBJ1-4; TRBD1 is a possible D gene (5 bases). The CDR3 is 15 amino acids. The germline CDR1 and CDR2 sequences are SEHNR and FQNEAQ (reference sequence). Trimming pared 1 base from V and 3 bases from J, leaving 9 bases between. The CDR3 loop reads CASSLGGRANEKLFF. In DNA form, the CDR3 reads TGTGCCAGCAGCTTAGGGGGACGGGCTAATGAAAAACTGTTTTTT.

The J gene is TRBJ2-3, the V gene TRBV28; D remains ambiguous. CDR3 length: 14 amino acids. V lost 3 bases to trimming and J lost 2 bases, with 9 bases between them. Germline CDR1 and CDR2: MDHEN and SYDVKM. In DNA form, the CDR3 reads TGTGCCAGCAGTTTCTCCTTAAACACAGATACGCAGTATTTT. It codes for CASSFSLNTDTQYF. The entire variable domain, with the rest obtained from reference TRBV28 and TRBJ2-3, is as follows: DVKVTQSSRYLVKRTGEKVFLECVQDMDHENMFWYRQDPGLGLRLIYFSYDVKMKEKGDIPEGYSVSREKKERFSLILESASTNQTSMYLCASSFSLNTDTQYFGPGTRLTVL.

This chain's CDR3 is CASSQEWGALNEKLFF. As DNA, the CDR3 is TGCGCCAGCAGCCAAGAATGGGGGGCCCTTAATGAAAAACTGTTTTTT. The chain joins TRBV4-3 to TRBJ1-4, with a tentative D call TRBD1 (6 bases). Germline CDR1 LGHNA, CDR2 YSLEER. The CDR3 length is 16 residues. V dropped 0 bases and J dropped 4 bases, with 12 bases sitting between them.

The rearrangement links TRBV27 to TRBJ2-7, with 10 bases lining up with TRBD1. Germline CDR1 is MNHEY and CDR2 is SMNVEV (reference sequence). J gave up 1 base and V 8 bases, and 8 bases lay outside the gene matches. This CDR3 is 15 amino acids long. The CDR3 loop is CASLGPGQGSYEQYF. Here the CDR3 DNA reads TGTGCCAGCTTGGGACCGGGACAGGGGTCCTACGAGCAGTACTTC.

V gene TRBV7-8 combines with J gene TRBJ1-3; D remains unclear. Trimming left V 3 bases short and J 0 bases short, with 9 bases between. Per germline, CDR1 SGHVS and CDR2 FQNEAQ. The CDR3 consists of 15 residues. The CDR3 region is CASSLSWSSGNTIYF. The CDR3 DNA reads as TGTGCCAGCAGCTTGAGCTGGAGCTCTGGAAACACCATATATTTT.

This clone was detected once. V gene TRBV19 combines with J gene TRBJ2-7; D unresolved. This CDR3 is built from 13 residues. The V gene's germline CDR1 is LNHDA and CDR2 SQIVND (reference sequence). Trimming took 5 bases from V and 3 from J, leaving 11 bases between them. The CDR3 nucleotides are TGTGCCAGTAGTCGCACAGCTTACTACGAGCAGTACTTC. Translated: CASSRTAYYEQYF.

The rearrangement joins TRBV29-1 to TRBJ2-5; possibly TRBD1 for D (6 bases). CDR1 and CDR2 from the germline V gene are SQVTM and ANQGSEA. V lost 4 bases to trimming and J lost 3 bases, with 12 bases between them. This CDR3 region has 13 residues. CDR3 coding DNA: TGCAGCGTTGCCACAGGGTCCGAAGAGACCCAGTACTTC. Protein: CSVATGSEETQYF. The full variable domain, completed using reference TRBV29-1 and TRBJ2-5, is SAVISQKPSRDICQRGTSLTIQCQVDSQVTMMFWYRQQPGQSLTLIATANQGSEATYESGFVIDKFPISRPNLTFSTLTVSNMSPEDSSIYLCSVATGSEETQYFGPGTRLLVL.

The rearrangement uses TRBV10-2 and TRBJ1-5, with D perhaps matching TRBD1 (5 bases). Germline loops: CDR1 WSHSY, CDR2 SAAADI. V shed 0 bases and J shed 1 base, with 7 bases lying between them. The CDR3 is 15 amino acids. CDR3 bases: TGCGCCAGCAGTGAGTCCGGGGGAAGCAATCAGCCCCAGCATTTT. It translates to CASSESGGSNQPQHF.

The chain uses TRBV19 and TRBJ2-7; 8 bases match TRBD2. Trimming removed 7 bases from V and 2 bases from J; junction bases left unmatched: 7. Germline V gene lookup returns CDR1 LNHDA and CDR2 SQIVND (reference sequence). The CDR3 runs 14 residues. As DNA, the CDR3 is TGTGCCAGTACCCCGACTAGCGCTACCTACGAGCAGTACTTC. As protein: CASTPTSATYEQYF.

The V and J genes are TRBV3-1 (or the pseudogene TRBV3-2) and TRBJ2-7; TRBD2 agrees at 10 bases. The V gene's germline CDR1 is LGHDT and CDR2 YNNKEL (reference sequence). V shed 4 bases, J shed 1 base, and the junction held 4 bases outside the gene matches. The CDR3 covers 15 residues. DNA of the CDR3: TGTGCCAGCAGCCCCACGACTAGCGGGTCCTACGAGCAGTACTTC. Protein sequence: CASSPTTSGSYEQYF.

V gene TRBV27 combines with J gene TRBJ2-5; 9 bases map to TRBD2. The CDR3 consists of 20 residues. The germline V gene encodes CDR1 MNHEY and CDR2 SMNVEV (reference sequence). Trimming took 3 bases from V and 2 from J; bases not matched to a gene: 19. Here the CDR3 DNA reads TGTGCCAGCAGTTTCCGATACAACACTCCGGGACTAGCTTTTCAAGAGACCCAGTACTTC. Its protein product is CASSFRYNTPGLAFQETQYF.